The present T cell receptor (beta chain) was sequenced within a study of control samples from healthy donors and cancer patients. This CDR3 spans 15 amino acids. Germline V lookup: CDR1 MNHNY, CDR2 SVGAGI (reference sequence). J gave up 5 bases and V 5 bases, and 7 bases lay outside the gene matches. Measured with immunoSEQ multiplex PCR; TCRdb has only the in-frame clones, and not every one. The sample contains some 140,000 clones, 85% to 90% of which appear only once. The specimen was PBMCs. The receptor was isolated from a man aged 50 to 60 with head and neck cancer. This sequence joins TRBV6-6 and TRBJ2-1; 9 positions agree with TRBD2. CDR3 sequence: CASSPQSGGNNEQFF. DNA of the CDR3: TGTGCCAGCAGTCCCCAGAGCGGGGGGAACAATGAGCAGTTCTTC.